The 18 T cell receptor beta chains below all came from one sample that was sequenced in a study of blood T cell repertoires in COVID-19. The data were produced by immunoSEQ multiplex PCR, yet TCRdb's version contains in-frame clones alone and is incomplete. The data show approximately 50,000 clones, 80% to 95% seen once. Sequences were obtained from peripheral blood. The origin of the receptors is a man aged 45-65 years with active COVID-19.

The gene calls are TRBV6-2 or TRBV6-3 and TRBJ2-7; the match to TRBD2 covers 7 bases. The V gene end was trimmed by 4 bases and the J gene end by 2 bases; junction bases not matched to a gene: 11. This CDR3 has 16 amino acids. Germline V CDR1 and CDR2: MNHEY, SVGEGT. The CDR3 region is CASSSARGERTYEQYF. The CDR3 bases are TGTGCCAGCAGTTCCGCCCGGGGGGAAAGAACCTACGAGCAGTACTTC.

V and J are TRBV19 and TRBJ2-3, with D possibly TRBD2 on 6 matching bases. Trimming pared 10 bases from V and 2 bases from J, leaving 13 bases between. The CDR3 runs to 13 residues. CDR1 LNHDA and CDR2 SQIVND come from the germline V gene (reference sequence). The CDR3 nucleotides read TGTGCCACGACTAGACGCACCACAGATACGCAGTATTTT. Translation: CATTRRTTDTQYF.

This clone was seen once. CDR3 amino acids: CASSQDPSGIYEQYF. The CDR3, as DNA: TGTGCCAGCAGCCAAGACCCTAGCGGGATCTACGAGCAGTACTTC. The rearrangement links TRBV3-1 (or the pseudogene TRBV3-2) to TRBJ2-7; TRBD2 agrees at 9 bases. The V segment lost 0 bases and the J segment 3 bases; nucleotides outside the gene matches: 3. From germline, CDR1 is LGHDT and CDR2 YNNKEL (reference sequence). The CDR3 length is 15 residues.

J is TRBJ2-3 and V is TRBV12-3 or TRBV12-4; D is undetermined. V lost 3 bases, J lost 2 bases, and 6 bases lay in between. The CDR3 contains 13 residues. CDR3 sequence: CASSFSITDTQYF. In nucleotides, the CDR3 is TGTGCCAGCAGTTTTAGTATCACAGATACGCAGTATTTT.

The CDR3 protein is CASSKTPEETQYF. Written as DNA, the CDR3 is TGTGCCAGCAGCAAGACTCCGGAAGAGACCCAGTACTTC. The J gene is TRBJ2-5, the V gene TRBV5-4; no clear D gene. The CDR3 runs to 13 residues. The V gene lost 4 bases and the J gene lost 3 bases, with 10 bases spanning the gap. Germline CDR1 SGHNT, CDR2 YYREEE (reference sequence).

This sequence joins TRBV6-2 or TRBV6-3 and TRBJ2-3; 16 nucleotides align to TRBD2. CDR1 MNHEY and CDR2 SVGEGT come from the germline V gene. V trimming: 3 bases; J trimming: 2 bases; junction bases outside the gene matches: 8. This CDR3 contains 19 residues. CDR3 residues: CASSYTPGLAGGITDTQYF. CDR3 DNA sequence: TGTGCCAGCAGTTATACCCCGGGACTAGCGGGGGGGATCACAGATACGCAGTATTTT.

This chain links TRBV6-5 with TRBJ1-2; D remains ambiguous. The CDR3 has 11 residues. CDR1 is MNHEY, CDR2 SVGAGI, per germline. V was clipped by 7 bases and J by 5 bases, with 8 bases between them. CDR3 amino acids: CASTGRYGYTF. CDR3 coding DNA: TGTGCCAGCACGGGGAGGTATGGCTACACCTTC.

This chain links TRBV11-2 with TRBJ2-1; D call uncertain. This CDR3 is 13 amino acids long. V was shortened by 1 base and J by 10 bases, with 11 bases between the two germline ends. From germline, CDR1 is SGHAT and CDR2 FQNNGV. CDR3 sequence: CASSLVRQREQFF. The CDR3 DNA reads TGTGCCAGCAGCTTAGTAAGGCAGCGAGAGCAGTTCTTC. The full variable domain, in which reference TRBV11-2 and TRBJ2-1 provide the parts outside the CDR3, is EAGVAQSPRYKIIEKRQSVAFWCNPISGHATLYWYQQILGQGPKLLIQFQNNGVVDDSQLPKDRFSAERLKGVDSTLKIQPAKLEDSAVYLCASSLVRQREQFFGPGTRLTVL.

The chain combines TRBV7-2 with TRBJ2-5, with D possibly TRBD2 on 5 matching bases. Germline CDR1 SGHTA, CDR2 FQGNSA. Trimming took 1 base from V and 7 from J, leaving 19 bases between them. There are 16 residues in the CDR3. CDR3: CASSLDYYGARGTQYF. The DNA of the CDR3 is TGTGCCAGCAGCTTAGATTATTACGGCGCCCGGGGGACCCAGTACTTC.

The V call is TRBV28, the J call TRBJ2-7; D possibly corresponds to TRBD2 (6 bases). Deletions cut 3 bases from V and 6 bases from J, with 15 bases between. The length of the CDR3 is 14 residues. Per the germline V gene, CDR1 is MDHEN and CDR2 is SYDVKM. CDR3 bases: TGTGCCAGCAGTTTGCTGCTGACTAGGGGCGAGCAGTACTTC. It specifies CASSLLLTRGEQYF.

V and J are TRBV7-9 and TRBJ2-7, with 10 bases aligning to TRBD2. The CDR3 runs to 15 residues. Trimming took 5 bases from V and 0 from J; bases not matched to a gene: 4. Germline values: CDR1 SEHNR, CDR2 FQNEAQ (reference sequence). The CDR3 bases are TGTGCCAGCAGCCCCTTAGCGGGGGGCTCCTACGAGCAGTACTTC. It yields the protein CASSPLAGGSYEQYF.

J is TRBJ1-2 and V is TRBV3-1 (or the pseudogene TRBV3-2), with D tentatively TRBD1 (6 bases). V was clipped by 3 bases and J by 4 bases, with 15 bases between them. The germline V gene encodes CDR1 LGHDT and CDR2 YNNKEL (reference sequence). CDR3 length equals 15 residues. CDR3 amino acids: CASSQEQGRGYGYTF. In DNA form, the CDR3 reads TGTGCCAGCAGCCAGGAACAGGGCCGGGGCTATGGCTACACCTTC.

In DNA form, the CDR3 reads TGTGCCAGCAGCTTTGGACTAGCGGGAAACAATGAGCAGTTCTTC. Translating gives CASSFGLAGNNEQFF. The genes are TRBV7-6 and TRBJ2-1, with 12 positions matching TRBD2. J gave up 5 bases and V 3 bases, and 2 bases lay outside the gene matches. Per germline, CDR1 SGHVS and CDR2 FNYEAQ. The CDR3 loop spans 15 amino acids. The complete variable domain, with remaining parts taken from reference TRBV7-6 and TRBJ2-1, reads GAGVSQSPRYKVTKRGQDVALRCDPISGHVSLYWYRQALGQGPEFLTYFNYEAQQDKSGLPNDRFSAERPEGSISTLTIQRTEQRDSAMYRCASSFGLAGNNEQFFGPGTRLTVL.

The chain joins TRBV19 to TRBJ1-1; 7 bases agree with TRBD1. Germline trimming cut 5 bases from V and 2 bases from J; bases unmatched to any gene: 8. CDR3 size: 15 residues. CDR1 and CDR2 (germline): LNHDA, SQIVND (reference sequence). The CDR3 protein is CASSLLGQINTEAFF. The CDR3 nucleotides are TGTGCCAGTAGTTTGCTGGGACAGATCAACACTGAAGCTTTCTTT.

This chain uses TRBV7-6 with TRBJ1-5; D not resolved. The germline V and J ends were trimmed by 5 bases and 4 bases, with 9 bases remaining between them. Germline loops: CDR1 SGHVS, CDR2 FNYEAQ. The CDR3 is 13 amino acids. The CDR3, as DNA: TGTGCCAGCAGCAAAGCGAGGAATCAGCCCCAGCATTTT. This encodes CASSKARNQPQHF.

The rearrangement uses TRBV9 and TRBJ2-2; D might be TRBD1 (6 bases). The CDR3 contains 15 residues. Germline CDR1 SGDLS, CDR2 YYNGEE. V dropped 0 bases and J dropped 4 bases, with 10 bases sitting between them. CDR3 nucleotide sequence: TGTGCCAGCAGCGTAGGGATGGACAGCACCGGGGAGCTGTTTTTT. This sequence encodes CASSVGMDSTGELFF.

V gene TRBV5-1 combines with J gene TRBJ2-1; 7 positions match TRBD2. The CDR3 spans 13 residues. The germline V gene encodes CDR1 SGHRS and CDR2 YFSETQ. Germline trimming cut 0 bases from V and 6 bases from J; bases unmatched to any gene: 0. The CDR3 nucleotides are TGCGCCAGCAGCTTGGCGGGGGGCAATGAGCAGTTCTTC. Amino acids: CASSLAGGNEQFF.

DNA of the CDR3: TGTGCCTGGAGTGTAACCGGACTACCTAATGAAAAACTGTTTTTT. Its translation is CAWSVTGLPNEKLFF. The rearrangement links TRBV30 to TRBJ1-4; D remains ambiguous. The V and J ends lost 0 bases and 3 bases respectively, with 11 bases between them. Looked up from germline, CDR1 is GTSNPN and CDR2 is SVGIG (reference sequence). The CDR3 is 15 residues long.